The next 6 T cell receptor beta chains were all read from a single sample in a study of shared clonotypes between healthy human individuals. TCRdb keeps only in-frame clones here, not all; method: immunoSEQ multiplex PCR. The sample carries about 2 million clones, 85% to 95% recorded once. Sample: naive CD4+ T cells sorted from blood. Subset here: CD45RA+ positively selected. The source of these receptors is a man aged 18 to 30 in good health.

V and J are TRBV6-6 and TRBJ2-3; 9 bases map to TRBD2. The CDR3 length is 15 residues. The germline V gene has CDR1 MNHNY and CDR2 SVGAGI (reference sequence). The J segment lost 4 bases and the V segment lost 8 bases, leaving 10 bases of the junction unmatched. The CDR3 is CASEKRGAGPDTQYF. The CDR3 DNA follows: TGTGCCAGCGAAAAGCGGGGGGCCGGTCCAGATACGCAGTATTTT.

This clone was detected once. The rearrangement uses TRBV6-5 and TRBJ2-7; D uncertain. Germline V gene sequence: CDR1 MNHEY, CDR2 SVGAGI. CDR3 length equals 15 residues. V dropped 5 bases and J dropped 2 bases, with 16 bases sitting between them. CDR3: CASSRGRRETYEQYF. CDR3 nucleotides: TGTGCCAGCAGTCGAGGTCGTAGGGAAACCTACGAGCAGTACTTC.

V is TRBV20-1 and J is TRBJ1-3, with TRBD1 as a possible D gene (5 bases). This CDR3 contains 11 residues. Trimming cost V 7 bases and J 5 bases, with 9 bases left between them. The germline CDR1 and CDR2 sequences are DFQATT and SNEGSKA (reference sequence). This CDR3 is CSVAGRNTIYF. CDR3 sequence (DNA): TGCAGTGTTGCAGGGAGAAACACCATATATTTT.

As to this clone: Other DNA sequences in the sample encode the same CDR3. This rearrangement joins TRBV5-1 to TRBJ2-3; no definite D call. The length of the CDR3 is 12 residues. V was cut by 0 bases and J by 6 bases, with 5 bases left in between. Germline assignment: CDR1 SGHRS and CDR2 YFSETQ. The chain's CDR3 is CASSLGLDTQYF. Written as DNA, the CDR3 is TGCGCCAGCAGCTTGGGATTGGATACGCAGTATTTT.

J is TRBJ2-3 and V is TRBV18; 8 positions match TRBD2. Germline trimming cut 1 base from V and 0 bases from J; bases unmatched to any gene: 3. Germline V CDR1 and CDR2: KGHSH, LQKENI. The CDR3 loop spans 16 amino acids. CDR3: CASSPRIAGSTDTQYF. The CDR3 DNA sequence: TGTGCCAGCTCACCACGAATAGCGGGGAGCACAGATACGCAGTATTTT.

The rearrangement uses TRBV4-1 and TRBJ1-6, with D possibly TRBD1 on 6 matching bases. Trimming left V 1 base short and J 6 bases short, with 10 bases between. This CDR3 has 15 residues. Germline V gene sequence: CDR1 MGHRA, CDR2 YSYEKL. This CDR3 reads CASSQGYRVNSPLHF. The DNA of the CDR3 is TGCGCCAGCAGCCAAGGGTACAGGGTTAATTCACCCCTCCACTTT.